Presented here are 23 T cell receptor beta chains from one specimen sequenced in a study of beta chain features in type 1 diabetes listed by TCRdb under 2018. What the research found in general, with its limitations: In all four CD4+ subsets, TCRB CDR3 length was moderately but significantly shorter in type 1 diabetes patients.

These TCRs are of unknown antigen specificity. The library was generated by the immunoSEQ multiplex PCR assay. The entire amount of isolated RNA was reverse transcribed using the High Capacity cDNA Reverse Transcription Kit, so the sequenced TCRB transcripts were expressed ones. The clones in this table, taken by TCRdb from immuneACCESS, are in-frame only. Not every clone is retained; where verified, under half of the shortfall comes from an unresolved V gene, and the cause of the rest is unknown. Across this sample there are around 160,000 clones, with 7% to 9.5% seen only once. The ten largest clones represent 0.7% of the sample. Sequencing was done on a sample of central memory CD4+ T cells from blood. These receptors were taken from a woman in her 30s with type 1 diabetes.

This clone came up a few times. CDR3 sequence reads: CASSLAQSYNEQFF. CDR3 in DNA: TGTGCCAGCAGCTTAGCGCAGTCCTACAATGAGCAGTTCTTC. The chain uses TRBV7-2 and TRBJ2-1, with no clear D. The V end was cut by 0 bases, the J end by 1 base, with 4 bases between. Germline CDR1 is SGHTA and CDR2 is FQGNSA. This CDR3 is 14 amino acids long.

This chain connects TRBV5-1 to TRBJ2-7, with 10 nucleotides matching TRBD1. The CDR3 length is 14 residues. After removal of 4 bases from V and 2 bases from J, the junction contained 3 bases not matched to a gene. In germline, CDR1 is SGHRS, CDR2 YFSETQ. CDR3 sequence reads: CASSTGQGAYEQYF. CDR3 DNA: TGCGCCAGCAGCACCGGACAGGGGGCCTACGAGCAGTACTTC.

The V gene is TRBV25-1, the J gene TRBJ2-5, with D possibly TRBD2 on 6 matching bases. This CDR3 has 14 residues. CDR1 is MGHDK, CDR2 SYGVNS, per germline. With 4 bases removed from V and 4 bases from J, the gap between germline ends came to 13 bases. CDR3 region: CASSAQTRTETQYF. In DNA form, the CDR3 reads TGTGCCAGCAGTGCCCAGACTAGGACAGAGACCCAGTACTTC.

The chain carries TRBV28 and TRBJ2-1; 9 bases fit TRBD2. The V segment lost 0 bases and the J segment 6 bases; nucleotides outside the gene matches: 6. The germline gives CDR1 MDHEN, CDR2 SYDVKM. This CDR3 spans 16 amino acids. The CDR3 loop reads CASSLWAGGLSNEQFF. CDR3 bases: TGTGCCAGCAGTTTATGGGCGGGAGGGCTAAGCAATGAGCAGTTCTTC. The whole variable domain, filled in from reference TRBV28 and TRBJ2-1, reads DVKVTQSSRYLVKRTGEKVFLECVQDMDHENMFWYRQDPGLGLRLIYFSYDVKMKEKGDIPEGYSVSREKKERFSLILESASTNQTSMYLCASSLWAGGLSNEQFFGPGTRLTVL.

This sequence joins TRBV18 and TRBJ2-7, with 13 bases aligning to TRBD2. This CDR3 contains 17 residues. Germline CDR1 and CDR2: KGHSH and LQKENI. The junction had 9 bases not matched to a gene; V was cut back by 4 bases and J by 3 bases. For the CDR3, the DNA is TGTGCCAGCTCACTTCGACTAGCGGGAGGTCAGAACTACGAGCAGTACTTC. It specifies CASSLRLAGGQNYEQYF.

There are a few counts of this clone. The V and J genes are TRBV7-2 and TRBJ2-7; TRBD1 is a possible D gene (6 bases). Trimming took 4 bases from V and 4 from J, leaving 11 bases between them. This CDR3 is 13 amino acids long. Germline CDR1 is SGHTA and CDR2 is FQGNSA. Here the CDR3 DNA reads TGTGCCAGCAGCTCGCAGGGGTGGTACGAGCAGTACTTC. It yields the protein CASSSQGWYEQYF. The variable domain in full, with the rest retrieved from reference TRBV7-2 and TRBJ2-7, is GAGVSQSPSNKVTEKGKDVELRCDPISGHTALYWYRQSLGQGLEFLIYFQGNSAPDKSGLPSDRFSAERTGGSVSTLTIQRTQQEDSAVYLCASSSQGWYEQYFGPGTRLTVT.

This CDR3 reads CASSVGLAGPSSYNEQFF. CDR3 bases: TGTGCCAGCAGCGTGGGACTAGCGGGACCCAGCTCCTACAATGAGCAGTTCTTC. The J gene is TRBJ2-1, the V gene TRBV9, with TRBD2 matching 13 bases. CDR3 length: 18 residues. Per germline, CDR1 SGDLS and CDR2 YYNGEE. J was trimmed by 0 bases and V by 2 bases; bases with no gene match: 5.

This chain uses TRBV6-1 with TRBJ1-1, with D unclear. The germline V gene encodes CDR1 MNHNS and CDR2 SASEGT. V lost 0 bases, J lost 2 bases, and 16 bases lay in between. The CDR3 runs 17 residues. This CDR3 reads CASSEALQEVPNTEAFF. CDR3 in DNA: TGTGCCAGCAGTGAAGCGCTTCAGGAGGTCCCCAACACTGAAGCTTTCTTT.

This clone was detected only a few times. The chain carries TRBV5-1 and TRBJ2-7; the match to TRBD2 covers 10 bases. J gave up 2 bases and V 4 bases, and 3 bases lay outside the gene matches. The CDR3 runs 14 residues. Germline V CDR1 and CDR2: SGHRS, YFSETQ. CDR3 coding DNA: TGCGCCAGCAGCCCAGGGACTAGCGCCTACGAGCAGTACTTC. Its protein is CASSPGTSAYEQYF.

Only a few counts were recorded for this clone. The gene calls are TRBV5-1 and TRBJ2-5; 7 bases are shared with TRBD1. The DNA matches TRBJ2-7 better at its end, which makes the J call doubtful. From germline, CDR1 is SGHRS and CDR2 YFSETQ. The CDR3 is 14 amino acids. The CDR3 protein is CASSLGDSSYEQYF. CDR3 nucleotide sequence: TGCGCCAGCAGCTTAGGGGACAGCTCCTACGAGCAGTACTTC.

DNA for the CDR3: TGTGCCAGCAGCTTACTAGCGGGACCTGAGCAGTTCTTC. Encoded protein: CASSLLAGPEQFF. The rearrangement uses TRBV7-8 and TRBJ2-1, with TRBD2 matching 9 bases. The CDR3 contains 13 residues. V dropped 2 bases and J dropped 9; count of bases not matched to a gene: 2. Germline CDR1 and CDR2: SGHVS and FQNEAQ.

This clone was counted a few times. The chain employs TRBV9 and TRBJ2-2; TRBD2 aligns across 11 bases. V was pared by 4 bases and J by 5 bases, with 13 bases of the junction left unmatched. This CDR3 contains 18 residues. The germline gives CDR1 SGDLS, CDR2 YYNGEE. In nucleotides, the CDR3 is TGTGCCAGCAGCTCCCCATTATCTAGCGGGAGGAGTACCGGGGAGCTGTTTTTT. Its protein product is CASSSPLSSGRSTGELFF.

The chain couples TRBV30 to TRBJ2-5; 8 bases are a match to TRBD2. CDR1 GTSNPN and CDR2 SVGIG come from the germline V gene (reference sequence). V shed 3 bases, J shed 0 bases, and the junction held 3 bases outside the gene matches. The CDR3 covers 14 residues. The CDR3 here is CAWRPLADQETQYF. CDR3 nucleotides: TGTGCCTGGAGGCCACTAGCGGACCAAGAGACCCAGTACTTC.

CDR3 region: CASSEGLPSNQPQHF. CDR3 coding DNA: TGTGCCAGCAGCGAAGGACTTCCCAGCAATCAGCCCCAGCATTTT. The chain recombines TRBV14 with TRBJ1-5; D unclear. CDR3 length: 15 amino acids. CDR1 is SGHDN, CDR2 FVKESK, per germline. Trimming took 5 bases from V and 1 from J, leaving 12 bases between them.

The chain carries TRBV5-4 and TRBJ2-1; weak D call: TRBD2 (5 bases). The CDR3 is 14 amino acids. Germline V lookup: CDR1 SGHNT, CDR2 YYREEE (reference sequence). Trimming cost V 0 bases and J 6 bases, with 10 bases left between them. The CDR3 DNA follows: TGTGCCAGCAGCTTGGCACTAGGGTTCAATGAGCAGTTCTTC. As protein: CASSLALGFNEQFF.

This chain uses TRBV10-3 with TRBJ2-1; 10 bases match TRBD2. Germline trimming cut 7 bases from V and 6 bases from J; bases unmatched to any gene: 6. Germline CDR1 is ENHRY and CDR2 is SYGVKD. This CDR3 is 14 amino acids long. The CDR3 protein is CAIKGTSDFNEQFF. CDR3 sequence (DNA): TGTGCCATCAAGGGGACTAGCGACTTCAATGAGCAGTTCTTC.

The chain recombines TRBV5-1 with TRBJ2-1; 10 bases align to TRBD2. Germline CDR1 SGHRS, CDR2 YFSETQ. The CDR3 runs to 17 residues. Germline trimming cut 4 bases from V and 9 bases from J; bases unmatched to any gene: 16. The CDR3 is CASSLDRLSSGRSEQFF. CDR3 in DNA: TGCGCCAGCAGCCTTGACAGACTGTCTAGCGGGAGATCTGAGCAGTTCTTC.

The chain uses TRBV29-1 and TRBJ2-7; 9 bases align to TRBD1. Germline-derived CDR1 and CDR2 are SQVTM and ANQGSEA. The V and J ends lost 7 bases and 1 base, in that order; junction bases with no gene match: 8. The CDR3 sequence is 14 residues long. CDR3 coding DNA: TGCAGCGCGAGGGAACAGGGGGCGTCCTACGAGCAGTACTTC. Protein: CSAREQGASYEQYF.

The CDR3 nucleotides read TGTGCCAGCTCGAGGGACAGAAGATTCACAGATACGCAGTATTTT. It encodes CASSRDRRFTDTQYF. The rearrangement uses TRBV18 and TRBJ2-3; 7 positions match TRBD1. The CDR3 spans 15 residues. Germline V gene data show CDR1 as KGHSH and CDR2 as LQKENI. Trimming took 6 bases from V and 2 from J; bases not matched to a gene: 8.

The V gene is TRBV9, the J gene TRBJ2-7; 7 bases are shared with TRBD2. Unmatched junction bases numbered 13, after V lost 4 bases and J lost 3 bases. The CDR3 totals 16 residues. Germline V CDR1 and CDR2: SGDLS, YYNGEE. The CDR3 DNA follows: TGTGCCAGCAGCCCTCAGGGTGGCGGGAGTTTCTACGAGCAGTACTTC. Amino acids: CASSPQGGGSFYEQYF. The whole variable domain, filled in from reference TRBV9 and TRBJ2-7, reads DSGVTQTPKHLITATGQRVTLRCSPRSGDLSVYWYQQSLDQGLQFLIQYYNGEERAKGNILERFSAQQFPDLHSELNLSSLELGDSALYFCASSPQGGGSFYEQYFGPGTRLTVT.

This clone was counted only a few times. V and J are TRBV2 and TRBJ2-6; D gene unclear. The CDR3 loop spans 13 amino acids. Germline V gene lookup returns CDR1 SNHLY and CDR2 FYNNEI. Trimming shortened V by 7 bases and J by 0 bases, and 4 bases separated the two germline ends. The CDR3 spells CASTYSGANVLTF. The CDR3 bases are TGTGCCAGCACTTACTCTGGGGCCAACGTCCTGACTTTC. Full variable domain (rest looked up from reference TRBV2 and TRBJ2-6): EPEVTQTPSHQVTQMGQEVILRCVPISNHLYFYWYRQILGQKVEFLVSFYNNEISEKSEIFDDQFSVERPDGSNFTLKIRSTKLEDSAMYFCASTYSGANVLTFGAGSRLTVL.

Concerning this clone itself: In the same sample, other DNA sequences code for this CDR3. The V call is TRBV30, the J call TRBJ1-3; D ambiguous. V was trimmed by 4 bases and J by 0 bases, leaving 4 bases between them. CDR3 size: 12 residues. Germline V gives CDR1 GTSNPN, CDR2 SVGIG (reference sequence). CDR3 loop: CAWTGSGNTIYF. In DNA form, the CDR3 reads TGTGCCTGGACCGGCTCTGGAAACACCATATATTTT.

In its sample, this clone was seen a few times. CDR3 loop: CASSLDSQGANTGELFF. The DNA of the CDR3 is TGTGCCAGCAGCTTAGATTCGCAGGGGGCAAACACCGGGGAGCTGTTTTTT. The V call is TRBV11-2, the J call TRBJ2-2, with 8 positions matching TRBD1. V was clipped by 0 bases and J by 2 bases; unmatched bases: 5. CDR3 size: 17 residues. The germline CDR1 and CDR2 sequences are SGHAT and FQNNGV.